In its sample, the clone carrying this TCR beta chain was seen a few times. Each cDNA molecule in the library carried unique molecular identifiers. Per the original data handling: Across samples, TCR counts had a median of about 92,000 and ranged from about 23,224 to 700,000. In TCRdb, the RACE reads were re-called with MiXCR into one record per CDR3 protein. The V and J calls come from TCRdb's annotation, not from the publication. The sample consists of around 120,000 distinct CDR3 sequences, approximately 12% of them appearing once. The time point was: pre-sensitization, week 0. The treatment denotes: therapeutic diphenylcyclopropenone sensitization with weekly scalp DPC. V lost 0 bases and J lost 5, with 13 bases in between. Germline V gives CDR1 LGHNT, CDR2 FRNRAP. The CDR3 contains 15 residues. This entry is derived from a study of human T cells and chemical hapten exposure.

This specimen consisted of whole blood, obtained in connection with sensitization to the hapten diphenylcyclopropenone (DPC). The rearrangement links TRBV12-5 to TRBJ1-1; D gene ambiguous. This TCR came from a young woman with alopecia areata. Some clones in this sample may be carry-over from other donors' samples. CDR3 residues: CASGLVRGGRTEAFF. The CDR3, as DNA: TGTGCTAGTGGTTTGGTACGGGGAGGGCGGACTGAAGCTTTCTTT.